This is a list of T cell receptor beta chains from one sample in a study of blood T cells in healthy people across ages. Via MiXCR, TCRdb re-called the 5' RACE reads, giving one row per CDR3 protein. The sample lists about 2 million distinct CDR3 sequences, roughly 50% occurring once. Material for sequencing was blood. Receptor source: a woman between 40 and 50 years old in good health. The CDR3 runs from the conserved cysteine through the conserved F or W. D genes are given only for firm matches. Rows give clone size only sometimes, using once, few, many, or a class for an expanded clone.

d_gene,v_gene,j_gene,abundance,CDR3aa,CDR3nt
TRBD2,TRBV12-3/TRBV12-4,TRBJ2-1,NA,CASSPGGTSGYNEQFF,TGTGCCAGCAGTCCAGGGGGGACTAGCGGATACAATGAGCAGTTCTTC
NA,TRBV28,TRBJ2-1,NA,CASSPYEGDEQFF,TGTGCCAGCAGTCCCTACGAGGGAGATGAGCAGTTCTTC
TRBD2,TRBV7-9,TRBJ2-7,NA,CASSPSVGLAASYEQYF,TGTGCCAGCAGCCCCTCTGTAGGACTAGCGGCCTCCTACGAGCAGTACTTC
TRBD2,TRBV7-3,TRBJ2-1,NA,CASSSRGLNNEQFF,TGTGCCAGCAGCTCCCGGGGACTAAATAATGAGCAGTTCTTC
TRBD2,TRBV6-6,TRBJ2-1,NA,CASKSRPASGAFNEQFF,TGTGCCAGCAAATCCCGACCCGCTAGCGGGGCCTTCAATGAGCAGTTCTTC
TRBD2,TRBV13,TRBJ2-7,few,CASRGREGPYGQYF,TGTGCCAGCAGGGGTCGGGAGGGACCCTACGGGCAGTACTTC
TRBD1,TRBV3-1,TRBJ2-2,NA,CASSLGQLGWELFF,TGTGCCAGCAGCCTGGGACAGCTTGGTTGGGAGCTGTTTTTT
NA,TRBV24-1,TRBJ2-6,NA,CATSHVEVSGANVLTF,TGTGCCACCAGTCATGTTGAGGTTTCTGGGGCCAACGTCCTGACTTTC
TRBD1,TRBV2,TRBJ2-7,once,CATATGEDEQYF,TGTGCCACTGCGACAGGGGAAGACGAGCAGTACTTC
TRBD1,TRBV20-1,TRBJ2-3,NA,CSANSGTGVIDTQYF,TGCAGTGCTAATTCCGGGACAGGGGTGATAGATACGCAGTATTTT
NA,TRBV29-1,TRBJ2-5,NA,CSVEFAGSGETQYF,TGCAGCGTTGAATTTGCGGGATCGGGCGAGACCCAGTACTTC
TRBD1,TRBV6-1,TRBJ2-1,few,CASIVGDSSYNEQFF,TGTGCCAGCATTGTAGGGGACAGCTCCTACAATGAGCAGTTCTTC
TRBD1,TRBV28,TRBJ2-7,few,CASRSPGGFYEQYF,TGTGCCAGCAGGTCCCCAGGGGGCTTCTACGAGCAGTACTTC
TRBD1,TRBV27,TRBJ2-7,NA,CASSPLRDRTYEQYF,TGTGCCAGCAGTCCCCTCCGGGACAGAACTTACGAGCAGTACTTC
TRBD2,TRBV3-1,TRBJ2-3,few,CASSQDEGTSESDTQYF,TGTGCCAGCAGCCAAGATGAAGGGACTAGCGAGTCAGATACGCAGTATTTT
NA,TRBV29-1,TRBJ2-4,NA,CSASGAGPKNIQYF,TGCAGCGCCTCAGGTGCGGGGCCCAAAAACATTCAGTACTTC
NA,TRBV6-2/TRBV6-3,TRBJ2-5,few,CASTQRTMRDDQYF,TGTGCCAGCACACAACGGACCATGCGCGACGACCAGTACTTC
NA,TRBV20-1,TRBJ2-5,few,CSASSGVQETQYF,TGCAGTGCTAGTTCGGGAGTCCAAGAGACCCAGTACTTC
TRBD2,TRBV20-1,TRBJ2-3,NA,CSAILAGGLFTQYF,TGCAGTGCCATACTAGCGGGGGGGCTCTTCACGCAGTATTTT
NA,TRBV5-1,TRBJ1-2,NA,CASSLAAGSFNYGYTF,TGCGCCAGCAGCTTGGCTGCGGGGTCCTTTAACTATGGCTACACCTTC
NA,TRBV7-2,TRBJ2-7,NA,CACSLDVSGASYEQYF,TGTGCCTGCAGCTTAGATGTTTCTGGGGCCTCCTACGAGCAGTACTTC
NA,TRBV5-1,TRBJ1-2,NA,CASSPSHGPRDYGYTF,TGCGCCAGCAGCCCGAGCCACGGCCCAAGGGACTATGGCTACACCTTC